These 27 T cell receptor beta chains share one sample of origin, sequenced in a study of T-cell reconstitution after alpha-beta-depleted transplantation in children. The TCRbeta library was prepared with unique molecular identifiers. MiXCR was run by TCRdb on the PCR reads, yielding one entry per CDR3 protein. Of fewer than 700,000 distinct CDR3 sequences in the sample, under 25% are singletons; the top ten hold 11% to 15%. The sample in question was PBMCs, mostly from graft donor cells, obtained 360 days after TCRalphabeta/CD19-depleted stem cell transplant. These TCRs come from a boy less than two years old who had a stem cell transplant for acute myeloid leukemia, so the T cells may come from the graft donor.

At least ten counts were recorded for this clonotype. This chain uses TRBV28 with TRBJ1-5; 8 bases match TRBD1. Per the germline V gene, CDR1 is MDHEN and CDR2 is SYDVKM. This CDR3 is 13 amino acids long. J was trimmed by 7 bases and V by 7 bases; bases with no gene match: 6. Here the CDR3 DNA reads TGTGCCAGCAAGACAGGGGACGAGCAGCCCCAGCATTTT. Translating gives CASKTGDEQPQHF.

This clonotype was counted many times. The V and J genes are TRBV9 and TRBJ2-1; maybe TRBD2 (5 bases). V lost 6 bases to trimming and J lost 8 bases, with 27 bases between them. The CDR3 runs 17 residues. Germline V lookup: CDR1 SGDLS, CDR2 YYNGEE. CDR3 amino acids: CASTYEGGVIGWDEQFF. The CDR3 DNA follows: TGTGCCAGCACCTACGAGGGTGGGGTGATAGGTTGGGATGAGCAGTTCTTC. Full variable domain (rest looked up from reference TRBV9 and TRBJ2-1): DSGVTQTPKHLITATGQRVTLRCSPRSGDLSVYWYQQSLDQGLQFLIQYYNGEERAKGNILERFSAQQFPDLHSELNLSSLELGDSALYFCASTYEGGVIGWDEQFFGPGTRLTVL.

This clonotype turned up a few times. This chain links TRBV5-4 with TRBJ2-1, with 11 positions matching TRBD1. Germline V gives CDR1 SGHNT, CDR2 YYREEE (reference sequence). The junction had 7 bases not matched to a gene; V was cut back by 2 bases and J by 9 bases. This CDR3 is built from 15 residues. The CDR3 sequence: CASSFGDRGSTEQFF. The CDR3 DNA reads TGTGCCAGCAGCTTTGGGGACAGGGGGAGTACTGAGCAGTTCTTC.

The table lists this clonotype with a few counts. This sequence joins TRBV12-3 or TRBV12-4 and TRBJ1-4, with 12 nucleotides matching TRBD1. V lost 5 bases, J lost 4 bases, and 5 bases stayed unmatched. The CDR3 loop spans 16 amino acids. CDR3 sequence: CASSRDRGQSNEKLFF. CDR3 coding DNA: TGTGCCAGCAGTCGGGACAGGGGGCAGAGTAATGAAAAACTGTTTTTT.

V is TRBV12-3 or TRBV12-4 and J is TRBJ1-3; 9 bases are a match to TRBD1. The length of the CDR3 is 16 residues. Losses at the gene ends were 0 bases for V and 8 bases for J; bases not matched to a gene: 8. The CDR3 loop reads CASSLAPSTGGDTIYF. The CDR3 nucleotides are TGTGCCAGCAGTTTAGCGCCCTCGACAGGGGGTGACACCATATATTTT.

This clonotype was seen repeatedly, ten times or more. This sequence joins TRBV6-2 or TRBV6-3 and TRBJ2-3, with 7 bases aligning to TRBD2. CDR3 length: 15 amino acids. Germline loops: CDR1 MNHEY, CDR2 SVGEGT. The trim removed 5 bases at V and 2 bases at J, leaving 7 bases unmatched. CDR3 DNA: TGTGCCAGCAGTACCCCCGGGACTATCACAGATACGCAGTATTTT. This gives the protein CASSTPGTITDTQYF.

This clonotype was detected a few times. The CDR3 sequence: CASSPHRTVETQYF. CDR3 DNA sequence: TGTGCCAGCAGCCCCCACCGGACTGTGGAGACCCAGTACTTC. The V and J genes are TRBV6-1 and TRBJ2-5, with D maybe TRBD2 (5 bases). This CDR3 is 14 amino acids long. V lost 6 bases and J lost 5, with 16 bases in between. Germline V CDR1 and CDR2: MNHNS, SASEGT.

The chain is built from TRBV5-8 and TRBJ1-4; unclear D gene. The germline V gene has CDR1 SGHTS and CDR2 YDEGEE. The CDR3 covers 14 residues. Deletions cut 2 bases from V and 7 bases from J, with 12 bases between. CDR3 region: CASSFDGLGEKLFF. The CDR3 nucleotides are TGTGCCAGCAGCTTCGATGGCCTTGGTGAAAAACTGTTTTTT.

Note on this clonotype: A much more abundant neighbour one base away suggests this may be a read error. In DNA form, the CDR3 reads TGTGCCAGCAGCCGGGAAGGCGTCACCGGGGAGCCGTTTTTT. Its protein product is CASSREGVTGEPFF. The V gene is TRBV14, the J gene TRBJ2-2; D is perhaps TRBD2 (5 bases). This CDR3 has 14 residues. Germline CDR1 SGHDN, CDR2 FVKESK.

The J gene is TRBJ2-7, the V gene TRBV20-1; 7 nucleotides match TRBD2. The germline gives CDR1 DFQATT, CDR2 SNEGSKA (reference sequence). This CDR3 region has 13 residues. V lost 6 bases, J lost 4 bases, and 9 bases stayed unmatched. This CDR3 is CSAARGTGYEQYV. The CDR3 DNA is TGCAGTGCCGCGCGGGGGACCGGGTACGAGCAGTACGTC.

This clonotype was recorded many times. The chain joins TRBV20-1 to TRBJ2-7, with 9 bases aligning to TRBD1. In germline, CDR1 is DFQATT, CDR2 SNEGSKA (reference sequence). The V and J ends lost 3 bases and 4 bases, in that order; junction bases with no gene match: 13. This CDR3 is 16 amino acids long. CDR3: CSARGTGWSSNYEQYV. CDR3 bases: TGCAGTGCTAGGGGGACAGGGTGGTCATCCAATTACGAGCAGTACGTC.

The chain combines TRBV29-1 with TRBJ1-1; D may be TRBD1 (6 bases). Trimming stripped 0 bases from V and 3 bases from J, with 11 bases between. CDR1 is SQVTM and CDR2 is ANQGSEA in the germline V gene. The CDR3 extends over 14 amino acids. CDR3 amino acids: CSVEDRDTYTEAFF. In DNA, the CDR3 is TGCAGCGTTGAAGACCGGGACACCTACACTGAAGCTTTCTTT.

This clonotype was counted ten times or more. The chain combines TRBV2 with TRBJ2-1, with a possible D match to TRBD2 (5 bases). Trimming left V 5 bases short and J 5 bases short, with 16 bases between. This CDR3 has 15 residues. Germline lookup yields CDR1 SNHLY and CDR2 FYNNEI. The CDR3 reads CASSLRAFVNNEQFF. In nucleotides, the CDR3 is TGTGCCAGCAGTTTGCGGGCCTTCGTAAACAATGAGCAGTTCTTC.

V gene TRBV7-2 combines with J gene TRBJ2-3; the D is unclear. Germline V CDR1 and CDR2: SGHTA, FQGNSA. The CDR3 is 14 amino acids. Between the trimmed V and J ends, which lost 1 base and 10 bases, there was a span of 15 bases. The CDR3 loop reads CASSLEALYQPQYF. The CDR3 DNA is TGTGCCAGCAGCTTAGAGGCTCTCTATCAACCGCAGTATTTT.

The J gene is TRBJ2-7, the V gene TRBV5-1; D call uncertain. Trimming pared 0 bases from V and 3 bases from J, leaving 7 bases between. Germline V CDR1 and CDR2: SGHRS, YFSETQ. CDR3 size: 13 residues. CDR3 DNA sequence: TGCGCCAGCAGCTTGGGAGGTGTCTACGAGCAGTACGTC. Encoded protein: CASSLGGVYEQYV.

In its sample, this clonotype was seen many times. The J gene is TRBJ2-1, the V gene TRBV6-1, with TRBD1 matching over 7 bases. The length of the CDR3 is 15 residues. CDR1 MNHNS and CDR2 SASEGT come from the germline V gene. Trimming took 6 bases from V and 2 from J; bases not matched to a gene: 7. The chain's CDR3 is CASSLQGDPYNEQFF. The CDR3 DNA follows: TGTGCCAGCAGCCTTCAGGGGGATCCCTACAATGAGCAGTTCTTC.

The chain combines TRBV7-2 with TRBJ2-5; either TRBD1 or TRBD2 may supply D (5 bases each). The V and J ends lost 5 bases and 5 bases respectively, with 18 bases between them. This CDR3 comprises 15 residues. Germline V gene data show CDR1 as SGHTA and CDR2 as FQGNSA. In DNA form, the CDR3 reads TGTGCCAGCAGCCCGACGGGGCCATCTTTCGAGACCCAGTACTTC. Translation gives CASSPTGPSFETQYF.

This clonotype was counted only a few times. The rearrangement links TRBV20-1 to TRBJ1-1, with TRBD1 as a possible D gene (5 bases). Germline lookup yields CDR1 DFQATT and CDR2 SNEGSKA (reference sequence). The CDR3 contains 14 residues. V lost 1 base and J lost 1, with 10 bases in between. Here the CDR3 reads CSARVYGQNTEAFF. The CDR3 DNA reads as TGCAGTGCTAGAGTCTACGGACAGAACACTGAAGCTTTCTTT.

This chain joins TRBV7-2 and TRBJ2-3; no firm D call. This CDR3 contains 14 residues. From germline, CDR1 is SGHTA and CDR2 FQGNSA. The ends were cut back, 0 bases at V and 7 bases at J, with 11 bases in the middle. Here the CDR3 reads CASSLAVGDHTQYF. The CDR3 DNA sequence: TGTGCCAGCAGCTTAGCGGTCGGAGATCATACGCAGTATTTT.

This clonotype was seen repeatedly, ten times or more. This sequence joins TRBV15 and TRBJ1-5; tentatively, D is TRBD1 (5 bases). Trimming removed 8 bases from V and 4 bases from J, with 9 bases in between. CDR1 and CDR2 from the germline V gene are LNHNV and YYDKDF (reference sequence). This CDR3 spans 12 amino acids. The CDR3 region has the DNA TGTGCCACCGAGGACACTAATCAGCCCCAGCATTTT. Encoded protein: CATEDTNQPQHF.

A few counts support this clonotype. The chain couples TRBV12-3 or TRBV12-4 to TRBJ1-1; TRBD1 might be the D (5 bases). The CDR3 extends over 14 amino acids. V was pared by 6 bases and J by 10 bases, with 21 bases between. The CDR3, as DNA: TGTGCCAGCAGGGGCCCCATTCGCCATAGGGGAGCTTTCTTT. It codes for CASRGPIRHRGAFF.

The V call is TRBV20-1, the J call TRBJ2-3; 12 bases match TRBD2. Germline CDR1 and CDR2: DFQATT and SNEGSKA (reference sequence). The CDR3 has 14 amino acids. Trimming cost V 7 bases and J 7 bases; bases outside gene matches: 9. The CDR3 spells CSVATSGGGNTQYF. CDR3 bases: TGCAGTGTCGCGACTAGCGGGGGAGGGAATACGCAGTATTTT.

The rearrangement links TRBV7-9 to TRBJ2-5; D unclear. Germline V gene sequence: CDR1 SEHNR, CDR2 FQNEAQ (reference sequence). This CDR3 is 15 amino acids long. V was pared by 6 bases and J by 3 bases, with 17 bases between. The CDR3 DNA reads TGTGCCAGCAGGTACGCCAAGGACGGAGAAGAGACCCAGTACTTC. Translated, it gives CASRYAKDGEETQYF. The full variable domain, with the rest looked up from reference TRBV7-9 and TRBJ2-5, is DTGVSQNPRHKITKRGQNVTFRCDPISEHNRLYWYRQTLGQGPEFLTYFQNEAQLEKSRLLSDRFSAERPKGSFSTLEIQRTEQGDSAMYLCASRYAKDGEETQYFGPGTRLLVL.

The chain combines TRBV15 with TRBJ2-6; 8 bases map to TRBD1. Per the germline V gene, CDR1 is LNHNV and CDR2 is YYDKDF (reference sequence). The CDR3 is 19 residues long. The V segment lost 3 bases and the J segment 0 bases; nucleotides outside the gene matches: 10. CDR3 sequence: CATSSSWTGTFSGANVLTF. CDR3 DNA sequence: TGTGCCACCAGCAGTTCGTGGACAGGGACATTCTCTGGGGCCAACGTCCTGACTTTC.

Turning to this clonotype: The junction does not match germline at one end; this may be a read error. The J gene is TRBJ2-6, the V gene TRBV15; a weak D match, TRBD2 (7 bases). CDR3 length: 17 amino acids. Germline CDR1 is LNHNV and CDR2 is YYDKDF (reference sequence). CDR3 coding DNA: TGTGCCACCAGGAGAGGAGGGGGGGGATCTGGGGCCAACGTCCTGACTTTC. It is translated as CATRRGGGGSGANVLTF.

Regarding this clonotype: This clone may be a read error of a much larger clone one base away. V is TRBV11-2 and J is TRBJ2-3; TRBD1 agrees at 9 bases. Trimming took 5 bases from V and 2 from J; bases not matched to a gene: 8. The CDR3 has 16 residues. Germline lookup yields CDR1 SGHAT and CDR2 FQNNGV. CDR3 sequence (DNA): TGTGCCAGCAGCACCTCCGGGACAGGGCTCACAGATACGCAGTATTTT. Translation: CASSTSGTGLTDTQYF.

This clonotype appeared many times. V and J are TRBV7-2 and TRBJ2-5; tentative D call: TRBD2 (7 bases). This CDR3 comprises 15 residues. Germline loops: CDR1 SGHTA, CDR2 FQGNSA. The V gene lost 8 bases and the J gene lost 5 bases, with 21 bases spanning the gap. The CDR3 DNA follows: TGTGCCAGCGACTTAGGCGGTAGGGGGGGGGAGACCCAGTACTTC. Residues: CASDLGGRGGETQYF.